This T cell receptor beta chain was retrieved from a study of graft-versus-host responses after intestinal transplantation. Clones were sequenced by immunoSEQ multiplex PCR, and TCRdb holds only the in-frame ones, with some missing. The sample holds 4,000 or so clones, more than 70% seen once. The V segment lost 0 bases and the J segment 6 bases; nucleotides outside the gene matches: 6. Germline CDR1 is SGHNT and CDR2 is YYREEE (reference sequence). The CDR3 length is 16 residues. Intraepithelial and lamina propria lymphocytes were released after the graft tissue was processed. V usage is TRBV5-4 and J usage is TRBJ2-1; 10 bases match TRBD2. The origin of this receptor is a human patient who received an intestinal transplant, so some T cells may come from the graft donor. Sample: ileum tissue, taken about 350 days after intestinal transplantation. The CDR3 loop is CASSLGTGTSANEQFF. CDR3 nucleotides: TGTGCCAGCAGCTTGGGTACCGGGACTAGCGCCAATGAGCAGTTCTTC.